This is a list of T cell receptor beta chains from one sample in a study of post-analysis software for immune sequencing data. TCRdb fed the PCR reads into MiXCR, producing one record per CDR3 protein. The data contain 650,000 to 900,000 distinct CDR3 sequences, 35% to 55% of them singletons. The material sequenced was blood. The receptors come from a girl between 5 and 17 years old with multiple sclerosis. CDR3s include the opening cysteine and the closing phenylalanine or tryptophan. Each record gives: V gene, CDR3 length, clone size, J gene, D gene, CDR3 DNA, CDR3 protein. A D gene is named only where the DNA matches it firmly. The listing skips clone size in some rows; elsewhere it reads once, few, many or a size class.

>TRBV5-5|14|-|TRBJ2-7|TRBD1
TGTGCCAGCAGCTTGGAGGGGGCTGCGCGGGAGCAGTACTTC
CASSLEGAAREQYF
>TRBV12-3/TRBV12-4|14|few|TRBJ1-1|-
TGTGCCAGCAGCCGCGGGCTCATGAACACTGAAGCTTTCTTT
CASSRGLMNTEAFF
>TRBV14|13|-|TRBJ1-2|TRBD1
TGTGCCAGCAGCCATGGACAGGGCTGGGGCTACACCTTC
CASSHGQGWGYTF
>TRBV12-3/TRBV12-4|15|-|TRBJ2-3|TRBD1
TGTGCCAGCAGTCCTTACAGGGGTAGCACAGATACGCAGTATTTT
CASSPYRGSTDTQYF
>TRBV3-1|11|few|TRBJ2-1|-
TGTGCCAGCGGGGGGAGTGTCGAGCAGTTCTTT
CASGGSVEQFF
>TRBV20-1|14|-|TRBJ2-3|TRBD2
TGCAGTGCTCCCTCAGCGGGAGGTACAGATACGCAGTATTTT
CSAPSAGGTDTQYF
>TRBV7-2|13|few|TRBJ1-2|-
TGTGCCAGCAGCCAAGGGAATGGCTATGGCTACACCTTC
CASSQGNGYGYTF
>TRBV12-3/TRBV12-4|15|once|TRBJ1-4|-
TGTGCCAGCAGTGTATGGGGCACAACTAATGAAAAACTGTTTTTT
CASSVWGTTNEKLFF
>TRBV20-1|15|-|TRBJ2-5|TRBD1
TGCAGTGCCAGGAAGACAGGGCTGGGGCAAGAGACCCAGTACTTC
CSARKTGLGQETQYF
>TRBV12-3/TRBV12-4|14|-|TRBJ1-4|TRBD1
TGTGCCAGCAGTTCCGGGACAGGGTCTGAAAAACGGTTTTTT
CASSSGTGSEKRFF
>TRBV10-3|12|once|TRBJ2-7|-
TGTGCCATCAGTGAGAGGGGCTACGAGCAGTACTTC
CAISERGYEQYF
>TRBV4-1|17|few|TRBJ2-2|-
TGCGCCAGCAGCCAAGAAAGGGGGGGTCAGTTTTCCGGGGAGCTGTTTTTT
CASSQERGGQFSGELFF
>TRBV5-1|15|-|TRBJ2-7|TRBD1
TGCGCCAGCAGCCCGACAGGGGGAAGCTCCTACGAGCAGTACTTC
CASSPTGGSSYEQYF
>TRBV7-2|15|-|TRBJ2-7|-
TGTGCCAGCAGCTTATTTTTAACGGATTCGGGTGAGCAGTACTTC
CASSLFLTDSGEQYF
>TRBV12-3/TRBV12-4|16|-|TRBJ2-3|TRBD2
TGTGCCAGCAGTCCAAGTCTAGCGGGAGAGGCAGATACGCAGTATTTT
CASSPSLAGEADTQYF
>TRBV6-4|15|many|TRBJ2-3|-
TGTGCCAGCAGCGCAGGGGCGGGGAGCACAGATACGCAGTATTTT
CASSAGAGSTDTQYF
>TRBV5-1|17|-|TRBJ2-3|TRBD2
TGCGCCAGCAGCTGGGGACTAGCGGGATTCAACACAGATACGCAGTATTTT
CASSWGLAGFNTDTQYF
>TRBV11-1|15|-|TRBJ2-2|-
TGTGCCAGCAGCCCCTTCCCAAGAGGGAGCGGGGAGCTGTTTTTT
CASSPFPRGSGELFF
>TRBV4-3|14|-|TRBJ2-1|-
TGCGCCAGCAGCCAAGAGTTAGAGGACAATGAGCAGTTCTTC
CASSQELEDNEQFF
>TRBV6-2/TRBV6-3|15|few|TRBJ2-7|TRBD1
TGTGCCAGCAGTTACAAAGGACGGACAGGGGGACAGCAGTACTTC
CASSYKGRTGGQQYF
>TRBV20-1|16|few|TRBJ1-2|TRBD1
TGCAGTGCTAGGGACCCGCAGGGGGAGGGAACTTATGGCTACACCTTC
CSARDPQGEGTYGYTF
>TRBV6-1|17|-|TRBJ2-1|TRBD2
TGTGCCAGCAGCCTGATTGGGGCGGGGGGGAATTACAATGAGCAGTTCTTC
CASSLIGAGGNYNEQFF
>TRBV7-8|18|-|TRBJ2-4|TRBD2
TGTGCCAGCAGTCCTCGGCGGGGGGAGCCTGAGGCCAAAAACATTCAGTACTTC
CASSPRRGEPEAKNIQYF
>TRBV5-5|14|-|TRBJ2-4|-
TGTGCCAGCAGCCTGGAGATCCAGGGGAACATTCAGTACTTC
CASSLEIQGNIQYF
>TRBV7-9|16|-|TRBJ2-5|-
TGTGCCAGCAGCCAACGGGACGTAGGTTTCCAAGAGACCCAGTACTTC
CASSQRDVGFQETQYF
>TRBV7-2|15|-|TRBJ2-1|-
TGTGCCAGCAGCTCCTCAGGGTCACGGTTGGATGAGCAGTTCTTC
CASSSSGSRLDEQFF
>TRBV5-1|13|once|TRBJ2-3|-
TGCGCCAGCAGCCCCAGCAGGGCAGATACGCAGTATTTT
CASSPSRADTQYF
>TRBV30|12|-|TRBJ1-2|-
TGTGCCTGGAGTGGGGCTAACTATGGCTACACCTTC
CAWSGANYGYTF
>TRBV7-9|11|many|TRBJ1-2|-
TGTGCCAGCAGCCCTGGGTATGGCTACACCTTC
CASSPGYGYTF
>TRBV6-5|14|-|TRBJ2-3|-
TGTGCCAGCAGAACGACAGTGAACACAGATACGCAGTATTTT
CASRTTVNTDTQYF